This TCR beta chain was sequenced in a study of CD8+ T cells in alopecia areata (dated by TCRdb to 2016 to 2019). The study in broad terms: The treated patients, all with moderate-to-severe alopecia areata, were enrolled in an open-label pilot trial of oral tofacitinib given at 5 to 10 mg twice daily. Tofacitinib was given for 6 to 18 months, followed by 6 months of follow-up off drug to assess delayed response and recurrence. High-throughput TCRbeta sequencing was used to examine T cell clonal expansion in alopecia areata in both the C3H/HeJ mouse model and human patients. On the human side, TCRbeta sequencing was run on scalp tissue and on sorted CD4+ and CD8+ peripheral blood T cells from healthy controls and from alopecia areata patients with either patchy or totalis/universalis disease. Patients on tofacitinib were biopsied at baseline and after 4 and 24 weeks of treatment, and several of the patients also had a later scalp biopsy. Clonality in the scalp was compared among normal scalp (n=4), patchy alopecia areata scalp (n=8), and alopecia totalis/universalis scalp (n=8). RNA came from the PAXgene miRNA kit for fixed scalp, the miRNeasy kit for PBMCs, and the RNeasy kit for mouse skin. Amplification of TCRbeta CDR3 regions was done by immunoSEQ multiplex PCR using 35 Vbeta forward primers and 13 Jbeta reverse primers. The investigation overall reported the following: Unlike mouse skin, which is dominated by gammadelta T cells, normal human skin has resident alphabeta T cells that are also sequenced, and this complicates analysis of the scalp TCR repertoire. Shared TCR sequences between patients were less evident than in mice, which may be partly attributable to HLA diversity in the patient population. Higher clonality and more expanded CD8+ clones were observed in lesional scalp than in normal scalp, particularly in alopecia totalis/universalis, a finding suggestive of antigenic drive.

Library method: the immunoSEQ multiplex PCR assay. RNA was extracted from all samples and reverse transcribed into cDNA as template for TCR sequencing. First-strand cDNA was synthesized using SuperScript III with a 2:1 mix of oligo-dT and random hexamers. A synthetic immune receptor repertoire was used to gauge amplification bias, and whatever bias remained was removed computationally. As for the original processing: Raw reads were preprocessed to remove errors, and CDR3 was defined by IMGT conventions from the conserved cysteine to phenylalanine. Clonality was computed by normalizing Shannon entropy by log2 of the number of productive unique TCRs and subtracting the result from 1. Whether scalp clones were CD4 or CD8 was inferred by matching scalp TCRbeta sequences against CD4 and CD8 repertoires sorted from blood. TCRdb stores this immuneACCESS table with in-frame sequences only. Part of the clones is absent; in the studies checked, under half of the shortfall reflects unresolved V genes, and no reason is known for the rest. V, J and clone size were drawn from that table, and D and trimming were deduced from the DNA. Counted in this sample were 180,000 or so clones; about 67% of them appeared once. 10% to 12% of the sample is in the top ten clones.

V ends up 4 bases short and J 0 bases short, with an unmatched junction base count of 6. CDR1 and CDR2, looked up from the germline V gene, are SGHRS and YFSETQ. The CDR3 has 16 amino acids, counting the end cysteine and phenylalanine. Only the CDR3 DNA is retained, 48 bases long and in frame from the first base. Notes on this clone: No antigen is known for it. There are no base qualities to consult, and no much larger clone falls within one base.

In the paper's terms, the time point label means: baseline before oral tofacitinib. Lesional scalp punch biopsies and peripheral blood were obtained from alopecia areata patients. PBMCs were isolated by density centrifugation and stained for CD3, CD4 and CD8, after which CD4+ and CD8+ T cells were sorted on a FACSAria. The rearrangement combines TRBV5-1 with TRBJ2-7; the central 11 bases match TRBD1. This specimen consisted of CD8+ T cells sorted from blood, obtained at week 0. This TCR derives from a human donor with alopecia areata. The CDR3 in this case is CASSPLDRGPSYEQYF. The bases are TGCGCCAGCAGCCCATTGGACAGGGGGCCCTCCTACGAGCAGTACTTC.